These T cell receptor beta chains were read from a single sample in a study of human T cells and chemical hapten exposure. TCRdb itself ran the RACE reads through MiXCR, one entry per CDR3 protein. The data hold a few hundred thousand distinct CDR3 sequences, with about 6% observed a single time. This material consisted of whole blood, taken in connection with sensitization to the hapten diphenylcyclopropenone (DPC). These receptor sequences come from a woman between 18 and 30 years old with alopecia areata. Some clones in this sample may be carry-over from other donors' samples. Both conserved end residues are part of each CDR3. Each record gives: V gene, D gene, clone size, J gene, CDR3 DNA, CDR3 protein. A D gene is named only where the DNA matches it firmly. Clone size is shown for a subset of rows, as once, few, many or a class of expanded clone.

v_call: TRBV5-4
d_call: .
clone_size: few
j_call: TRBJ2-3
cdr3_nt: TGTGCCAGCAGCTTGGGTCGGATAACAGATACGCAGTATTTT
cdr3_aa: CASSLGRITDTQYF

v_call: TRBV7-2
d_call: TRBD1
clone_size: few
j_call: TRBJ1-6
cdr3_nt: TGTGCCAGCAGCCGCAGACAGGGGGCAAATTCACCCCTCCACTTT
cdr3_aa: CASSRRQGANSPLHF

v_call: TRBV3-1
d_call: .
clone_size: many
j_call: TRBJ1-1
cdr3_nt: TGTGCCAGCAGGCTGGAGGGGACTGAAGCTTTCTTT
cdr3_aa: CASRLEGTEAFF

v_call: TRBV20-1
d_call: .
clone_size: many
j_call: TRBJ1-2
cdr3_nt: TGCAGTGCTAGAGAAGACACCCTGAACTATGGCTACACCTTC
cdr3_aa: CSAREDTLNYGYTF

v_call: TRBV7-9
d_call: .
clone_size: many
j_call: TRBJ2-3
cdr3_nt: TGTGCCAGCAGCTTAGGGGGGGCCGCAGATACGCAGTATTTT
cdr3_aa: CASSLGGAADTQYF

v_call: TRBV7-2
d_call: .
clone_size: .
j_call: TRBJ2-5
cdr3_nt: TGTGCCAGCAGCTTAGGTTCGGGGGTCCGAGAGACCCAGTACTTC
cdr3_aa: CASSLGSGVRETQYF

v_call: TRBV7-6
d_call: .
clone_size: few
j_call: TRBJ2-3
cdr3_nt: TGTGCCAGCAGCTTACTCCCAACCACAGATACGCAGTATTTT
cdr3_aa: CASSLLPTTDTQYF

v_call: TRBV10-3
d_call: .
clone_size: .
j_call: TRBJ1-2
cdr3_nt: TGTGCCATCAGTGAGTCAGCAGGAGCTAACTATGGCTACACCTTC
cdr3_aa: CAISESAGANYGYTF

v_call: TRBV18
d_call: .
clone_size: .
j_call: TRBJ2-3
cdr3_nt: TGTGCCAGCTCACGTCGGGACACCAACACAGATACGCAGTATTTT
cdr3_aa: CASSRRDTNTDTQYF

v_call: TRBV6-5
d_call: TRBD2
clone_size: many
j_call: TRBJ2-3
cdr3_nt: TGTGCCAGCAGTTACGAGCGGGGGCTCATGGTAGATACGCAGTATTTT
cdr3_aa: CASSYERGLMVDTQYF

v_call: TRBV10-3
d_call: .
clone_size: few
j_call: TRBJ2-3
cdr3_nt: TGTGCCATCAGTGACCGGGGACTCACAGATACGCAGTATTTT
cdr3_aa: CAISDRGLTDTQYF

v_call: TRBV7-8
d_call: TRBD1
clone_size: few
j_call: TRBJ2-5
cdr3_nt: TGTGCCAGCAGCCAGTTGACAGGGAGAGTCCAAGAGACCCAGTACTTC
cdr3_aa: CASSQLTGRVQETQYF